Each of the 2 T cell receptor beta chains below was sequenced from the same sample in a study of blood T cell repertoires in COVID-19. Some clones are missing from TCRdb's copy, which holds only in-frame ones; the method was immunoSEQ multiplex PCR. Among around 290,000 clones listed, about 89% were seen once. The sequenced material came from peripheral blood. Every receptor here comes from a woman aged 50 to 65 who had recovered from COVID-19.

This chain uses TRBV28 with TRBJ1-5; unclear D gene. This CDR3 is 13 amino acids long. The V gene's germline CDR1 is MDHEN and CDR2 SYDVKM. Between the trimmed V and J ends, which lost 2 bases and 3 bases, there was a span of 5 bases. The CDR3 spells CASSLEFNQPQHF. The CDR3 region has the DNA TGTGCCAGCAGTTTAGAGTTCAATCAGCCCCAGCATTTT.

The V call is TRBV18, the J call TRBJ2-7; 10 nucleotides align to TRBD1. The CDR3 runs to 16 residues. Germline values: CDR1 KGHSH, CDR2 LQKENI. V trimming: 3 bases; J trimming: 6 bases; junction bases outside the gene matches: 11. The CDR3 DNA follows: TGTGCCAGCTCACCGACTTCGACAGGGGGCAGTCCCGAGCAGTACTTC. Protein product: CASSPTSTGGSPEQYF.